One sample yielded the 21 T cell receptor beta chains listed below, sequenced in a study of early T cells in non-severe SARS-CoV-2 infection (dated by TCRdb to the early 2020s). The library was prepared using 5' RACE. The reads were generated on a NextSeq 500. In-frame beta chains were kept once TCRdb had trimmed the public reads at Q25 with fastp and called clones with MiXCR. When rows share a CDR3 protein, they turn into one entry using the most common DNA and genes. The sample table lists tens of thousands of distinct CDR3 sequences, less than 15% of them with a count of one. Of the sample, approximately 1.7% is held by the ten largest clones. Sequencing input: whole blood. The receptors shown here come from an adult who was a healthcare worker with PCR-confirmed SARS-CoV-2 infection or an uninfected control (not recorded which).

This clonotype appeared many times. The V call is TRBV25-1, the J call TRBJ2-6; possible D gene TRBD1, 5 bases. Trimming left V 4 bases short and J 0 bases short, with 19 bases between. There are 19 residues in the CDR3. Germline values: CDR1 MGHDK, CDR2 SYGVNS. CDR3 sequence (DNA): TGTGCCAGCAGTGGGGGCAGGCGCAACCCTCTCTCTGGGGCCAACGTCCTGACTTTC. Its translation is CASSGGRRNPLSGANVLTF.

Many counts were recorded for this clonotype. This sequence joins TRBV19 and TRBJ2-3; TRBD1 is a possible D gene (5 bases). The CDR3 consists of 16 residues. V was shortened by 5 bases and J by 3 bases, with 18 bases between the two germline ends. Germline V lookup: CDR1 LNHDA, CDR2 SQIVND (reference sequence). CDR3 protein: CASSLGRVIWTDTQYF. CDR3 nucleotide sequence: TGTGCCAGTAGTCTCGGCAGGGTTATATGGACAGATACGCAGTATTTT.

The V gene is TRBV18, the J gene TRBJ2-2, with D possibly being TRBD1 (5 bases). V lost 3 bases and J lost 5, with 16 bases in between. Germline assignment: CDR1 KGHSH and CDR2 LQKENI. This CDR3 has 16 residues. CDR3 in DNA: TGTGCCAGCTCACCTCCCCAGGGCCTACTAACCGGGGAGCTGTTTTTT. Translation: CASSPPQGLLTGELFF.

The chain links TRBV5-1 to TRBJ2-6; possibly TRBD2 for D (5 bases). Germline CDR1 and CDR2: SGHRS and YFSETQ. The CDR3 runs 15 residues. V lost 4 bases, J lost 3 bases, and 11 bases lay in between. In DNA, the CDR3 is TGCGCCAGCAGCCAAAACGGGGTTGGGGCCAACGTCCTGACTTTC. Translated, it gives CASSQNGVGANVLTF.

This clonotype has a count of ten or more. The chain joins TRBV30 to TRBJ2-3; possibly TRBD1 or TRBD2 for D (5 bases each). The CDR3 contains 15 residues. Trimming removed 0 bases from V and 0 bases from J, with 10 bases in between. Germline CDR1 GTSNPN, CDR2 SVGIG (reference sequence). The CDR3 bases are TGTGCCTGGAGTGTACTGGGGGATAGCACAGATACGCAGTATTTT. Amino acid sequence: CAWSVLGDSTDTQYF.

The rearrangement joins TRBV6-1 to TRBJ2-2; 11 nucleotides agree with TRBD2. This CDR3 has 17 amino acids. With 4 bases clipped from V and 2 bases from J, the junction kept 6 bases outside the gene matches. Germline-derived CDR1 and CDR2 are MNHNS and SASEGT. CDR3 protein: CASSVSSGGINTGELFF. Here the CDR3 DNA reads TGTGCCAGCAGTGTCTCTAGCGGGGGGATAAACACCGGGGAGCTGTTTTTT.

This clonotype was detected ten times or more. This chain joins TRBV5-5 and TRBJ1-5; 7 bases are shared with TRBD1. CDR3 length: 14 amino acids. Per germline, CDR1 SGHKS and CDR2 YYEKEE (reference sequence). J lost 6 bases, V lost 5 bases, and 8 bases had no gene match. This chain's CDR3 is CASSRTGETQPQHF. CDR3 nucleotides: TGTGCCAGCAGTCGAACAGGGGAGACTCAGCCCCAGCATTTT.

The J gene is TRBJ1-6, the V gene TRBV20-1; 12 nucleotides agree with TRBD1. V was pared by 1 base and J by 12 bases, with 7 bases of the junction left unmatched. Germline lookup yields CDR1 DFQATT and CDR2 SNEGSKA (reference sequence). This CDR3 region has 15 residues. The CDR3 DNA reads as TGCAGTGCTAGAGCAATGGGACAGGGGGCCTTACCCCTCCACTTT. As protein: CSARAMGQGALPLHF.

The J gene is TRBJ1-5, the V gene TRBV24-1; the D gene is possibly TRBD1 (5 bases). The CDR3 sequence is 14 residues long. CDR1 is KGHDR, CDR2 SFDVKD, per germline. V was pared by 3 bases and J by 7 bases, with 12 bases between. CDR3 in amino acids: CATSDGTPGQPQHF. The CDR3 nucleotides are TGTGCCACCAGTGATGGGACCCCAGGCCAGCCCCAGCATTTT.

This clonotype has just a few counts. The chain links TRBV28 to TRBJ2-7; 9 positions match TRBD1. Germline V gene lookup returns CDR1 MDHEN and CDR2 SYDVKM. This CDR3 spans 15 amino acids. With 4 bases clipped from V and 3 bases from J, the junction kept 7 bases outside the gene matches. The CDR3 sequence: CASSSPGQGNYEQYF. The CDR3 region has the DNA TGTGCCAGCAGTTCCCCGGGACAGGGTAACTACGAGCAGTACTTC.

This clonotype came up many times. V is TRBV6-5 and J is TRBJ1-1; D not resolved. Germline V gene data show CDR1 as MNHEY and CDR2 as SVGAGI. V dropped 2 bases and J dropped 2 bases, with 12 bases sitting between them. The length of the CDR3 is 15 residues. In DNA, the CDR3 is TGTGCCAGCAGTTACATAAGGACCCGCAACACTGAAGCTTTCTTT. Translation gives CASSYIRTRNTEAFF.

This clonotype was counted a few times. V is TRBV21-1 and J is TRBJ2-3; TRBD2, as called in the table, went unchecked against the DNA. TRBV21-1 is described as a pseudogene. This CDR3 region has 18 residues. CDR3 loop: CASSNGEGSLTCTDTQYF. Here the CDR3 DNA reads TGTGCCAGCAGCAACGGGGAGGGATCACTTACCTGCACAGATACGCAGTATTTT.

The CDR3 sequence is CSAITGSYGYTF. DNA of the CDR3: TGCAGTGCTATAACAGGGAGCTATGGCTACACCTTC. This chain connects TRBV20-1 to TRBJ1-2; tentative D call: TRBD1 (6 bases). CDR1 is DFQATT, CDR2 SNEGSKA, per germline (reference sequence). The CDR3 extends over 12 amino acids. Trimming took 4 bases from V and 4 from J, leaving 10 bases between them.

V is TRBV6-1 and J is TRBJ2-2, with 7 bases aligning to TRBD1. The V and J ends lost 7 bases and 0 bases, in that order; junction bases with no gene match: 5. Germline V gene lookup returns CDR1 MNHNS and CDR2 SASEGT. CDR3 length equals 15 residues. The CDR3 is CASNLDRTNTGELFF. The CDR3 DNA follows: TGTGCCAGCAATTTGGACAGGACGAACACCGGGGAGCTGTTTTTT.

Only a few counts were recorded for this clonotype. This chain connects TRBV5-1 to TRBJ2-7, with D maybe TRBD2 (5 bases). Germline CDR1 SGHRS, CDR2 YFSETQ. The V end was cut by 1 base, the J end by 6 bases, with 17 bases between. This CDR3 has 15 residues. CDR3 amino acids: CASSLTGSLPGEQYF. In DNA, the CDR3 is TGCGCCAGCAGCTTGACGGGGTCACTACCGGGCGAGCAGTACTTC.

This clonotype was counted many times. V is TRBV10-3 and J is TRBJ2-3, with D possibly being TRBD2 (6 bases). Germline assignment: CDR1 ENHRY and CDR2 SYGVKD. The CDR3 is made up of 15 amino acids. Trimming shortened V by 2 bases and J by 0 bases, and 9 bases separated the two germline ends. The CDR3 is CAISEGGVSTDTQYF. The DNA for the CDR3 is TGTGCCATCAGTGAGGGCGGGGTTAGCACAGATACGCAGTATTTT.

This clonotype has more than one count but fewer than ten. The chain recombines TRBV3-1 with TRBJ1-1, with D uncertain. The CDR3 runs to 14 residues. Germline CDR1 is LGHDT and CDR2 is YNNKEL (reference sequence). The V end was cut by 2 bases, the J end by 2 bases, with 9 bases between. In DNA form, the CDR3 reads TGTGCCAGCAGCCAAAGCTTGGGCAACACTGAAGCTTTCTTT. It specifies CASSQSLGNTEAFF.

This clonotype showed up just a few times. The chain is built from TRBV2 and TRBJ2-1; D not certain. The V and J ends lost 6 bases and 8 bases respectively, with 11 bases between them. The CDR3 consists of 12 residues. The germline gives CDR1 SNHLY, CDR2 FYNNEI. Here the CDR3 reads CASRPNWDEQFF. As DNA, the CDR3 is TGTGCCAGCAGGCCGAACTGGGATGAGCAGTTCTTC.

The gene calls are TRBV2 and TRBJ1-1; tentative D call: TRBD1 (6 bases). CDR3 length: 15 amino acids. V was trimmed by 11 bases and J by 0 bases, leaving 19 bases between them. CDR1 is SNHLY, CDR2 FYNNEI, per germline. The CDR3 DNA is TGTGCCGCAGCACAGGACAGAACTATGAACACTGAAGCTTTCTTT. Its protein is CAAAQDRTMNTEAFF.

This clonotype was found many times. The chain combines TRBV7-6 with TRBJ2-7, with TRBD1 matching over 10 bases. This CDR3 comprises 15 residues. V trimming: 1 base; J trimming: 2 bases; junction bases outside the gene matches: 2. The germline V gene encodes CDR1 SGHVS and CDR2 FNYEAQ. CDR3 nucleotide sequence: TGTGCCAGCAGCTTAGAAGGGACAGGGGCCTACGAGCAGTACTTC. Protein product: CASSLEGTGAYEQYF.

This clonotype was observed a handful of times. The J gene is TRBJ2-3, the V gene TRBV27; TRBD1 is a possible D gene (6 bases). CDR1 is MNHEY and CDR2 is SMNVEV in the germline V gene (reference sequence). Trimming took off 3 bases at V and 4 bases at J, with 17 bases between the two ends. The CDR3 contains 16 residues. The CDR3 loop reads CASSFSTGILPDTQYF. The CDR3 nucleotides read TGTGCCAGCAGTTTTAGTACAGGGATTCTTCCAGATACGCAGTATTTT.